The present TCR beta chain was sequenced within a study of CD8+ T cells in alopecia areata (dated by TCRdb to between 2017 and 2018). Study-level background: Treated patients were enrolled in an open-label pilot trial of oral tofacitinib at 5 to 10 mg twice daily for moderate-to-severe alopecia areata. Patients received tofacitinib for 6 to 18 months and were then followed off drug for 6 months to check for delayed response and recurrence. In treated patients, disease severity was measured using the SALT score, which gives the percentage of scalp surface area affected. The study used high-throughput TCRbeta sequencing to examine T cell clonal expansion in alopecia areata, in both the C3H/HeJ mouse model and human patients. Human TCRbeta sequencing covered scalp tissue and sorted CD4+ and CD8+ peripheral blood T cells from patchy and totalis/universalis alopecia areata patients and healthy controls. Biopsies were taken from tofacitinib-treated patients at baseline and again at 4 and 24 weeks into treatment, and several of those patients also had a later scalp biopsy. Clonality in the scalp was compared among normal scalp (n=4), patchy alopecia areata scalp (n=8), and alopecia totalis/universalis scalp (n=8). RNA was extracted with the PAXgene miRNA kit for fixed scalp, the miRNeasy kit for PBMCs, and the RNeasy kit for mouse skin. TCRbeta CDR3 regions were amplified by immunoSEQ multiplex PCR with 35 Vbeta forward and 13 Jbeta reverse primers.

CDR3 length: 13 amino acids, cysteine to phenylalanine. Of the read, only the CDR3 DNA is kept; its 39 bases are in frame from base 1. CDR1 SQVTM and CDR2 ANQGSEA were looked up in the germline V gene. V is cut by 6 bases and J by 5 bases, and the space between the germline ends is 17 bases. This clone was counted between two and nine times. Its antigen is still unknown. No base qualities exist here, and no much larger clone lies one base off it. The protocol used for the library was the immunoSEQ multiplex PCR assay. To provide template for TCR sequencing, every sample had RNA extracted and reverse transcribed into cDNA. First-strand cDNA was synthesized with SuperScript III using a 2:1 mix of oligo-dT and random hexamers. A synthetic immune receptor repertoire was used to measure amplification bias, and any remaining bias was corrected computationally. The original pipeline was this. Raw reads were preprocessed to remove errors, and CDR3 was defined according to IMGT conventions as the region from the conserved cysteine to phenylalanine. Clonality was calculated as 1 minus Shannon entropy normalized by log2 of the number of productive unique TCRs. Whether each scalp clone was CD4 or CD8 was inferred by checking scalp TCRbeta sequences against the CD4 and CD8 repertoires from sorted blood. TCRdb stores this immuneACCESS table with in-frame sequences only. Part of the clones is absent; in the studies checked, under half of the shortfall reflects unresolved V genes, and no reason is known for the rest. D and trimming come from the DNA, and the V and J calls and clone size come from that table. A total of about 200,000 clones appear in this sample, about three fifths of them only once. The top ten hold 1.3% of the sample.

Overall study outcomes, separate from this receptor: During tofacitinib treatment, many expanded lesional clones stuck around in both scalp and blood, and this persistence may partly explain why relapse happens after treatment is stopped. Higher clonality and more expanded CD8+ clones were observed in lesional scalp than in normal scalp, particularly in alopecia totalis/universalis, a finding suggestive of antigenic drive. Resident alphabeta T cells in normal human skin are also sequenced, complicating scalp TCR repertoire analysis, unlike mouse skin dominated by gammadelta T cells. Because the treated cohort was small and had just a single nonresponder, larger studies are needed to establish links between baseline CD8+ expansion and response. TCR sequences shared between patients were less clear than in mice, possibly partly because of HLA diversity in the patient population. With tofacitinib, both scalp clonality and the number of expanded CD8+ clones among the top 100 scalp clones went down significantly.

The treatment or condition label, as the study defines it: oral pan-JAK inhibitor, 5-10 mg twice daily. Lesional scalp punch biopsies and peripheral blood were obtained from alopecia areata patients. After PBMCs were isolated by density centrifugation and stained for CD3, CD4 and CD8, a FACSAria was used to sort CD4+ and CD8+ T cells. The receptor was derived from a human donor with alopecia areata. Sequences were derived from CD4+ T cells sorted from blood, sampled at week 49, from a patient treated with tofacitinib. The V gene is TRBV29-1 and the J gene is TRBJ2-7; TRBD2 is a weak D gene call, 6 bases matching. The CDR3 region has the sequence CSVETGSNNEQYF. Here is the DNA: TGCAGCGTCGAGACCGGGAGTAACAACGAGCAGTACTTC.